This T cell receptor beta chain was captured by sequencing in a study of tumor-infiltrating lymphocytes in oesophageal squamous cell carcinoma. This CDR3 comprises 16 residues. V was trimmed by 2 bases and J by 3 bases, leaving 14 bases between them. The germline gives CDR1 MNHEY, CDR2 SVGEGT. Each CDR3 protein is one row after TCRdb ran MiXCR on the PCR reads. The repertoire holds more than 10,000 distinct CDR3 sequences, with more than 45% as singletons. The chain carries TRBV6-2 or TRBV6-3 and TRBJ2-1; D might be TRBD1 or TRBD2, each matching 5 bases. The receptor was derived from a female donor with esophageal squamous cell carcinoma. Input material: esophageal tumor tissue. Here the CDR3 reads CASSYQGVGNYNEQFF. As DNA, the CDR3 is TGTGCCAGCAGTTACCAGGGCGTCGGGAACTACAATGAGCAGTTCTTC.